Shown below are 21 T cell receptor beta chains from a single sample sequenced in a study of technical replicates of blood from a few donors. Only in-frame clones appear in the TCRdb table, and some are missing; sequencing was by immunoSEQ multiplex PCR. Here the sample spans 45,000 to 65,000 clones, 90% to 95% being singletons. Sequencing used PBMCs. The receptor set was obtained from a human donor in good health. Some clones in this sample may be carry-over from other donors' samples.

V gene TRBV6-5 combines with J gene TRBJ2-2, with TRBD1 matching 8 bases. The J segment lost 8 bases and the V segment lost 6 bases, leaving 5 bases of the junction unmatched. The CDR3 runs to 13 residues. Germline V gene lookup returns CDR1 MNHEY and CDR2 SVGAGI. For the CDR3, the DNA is TGTGCCAGCAGCCAGACAGGGGTGGGGGAGCTGTTTTTT. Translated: CASSQTGVGELFF.

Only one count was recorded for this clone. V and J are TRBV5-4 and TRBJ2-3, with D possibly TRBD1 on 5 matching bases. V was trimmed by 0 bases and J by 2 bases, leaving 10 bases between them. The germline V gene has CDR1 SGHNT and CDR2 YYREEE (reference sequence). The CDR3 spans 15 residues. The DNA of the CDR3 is TGTGCCAGCAGCTTGGGAGTGGGGCCCACAGATACGCAGTATTTT. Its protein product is CASSLGVGPTDTQYF.

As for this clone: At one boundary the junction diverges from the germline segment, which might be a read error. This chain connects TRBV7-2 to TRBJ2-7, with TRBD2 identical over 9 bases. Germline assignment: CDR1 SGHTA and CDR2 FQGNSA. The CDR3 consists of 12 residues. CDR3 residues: CASSLALAGPIF. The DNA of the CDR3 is TGTGCCAGCAGCTTAGCGCTAGCGGGACCGATCTTC.

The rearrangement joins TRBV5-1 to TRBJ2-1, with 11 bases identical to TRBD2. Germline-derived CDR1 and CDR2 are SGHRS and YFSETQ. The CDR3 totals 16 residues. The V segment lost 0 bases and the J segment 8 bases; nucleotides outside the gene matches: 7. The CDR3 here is CASSLALSGGAHEQFF. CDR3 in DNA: TGCGCCAGCAGCTTGGCCCTTAGCGGGGGGGCCCATGAGCAGTTCTTC. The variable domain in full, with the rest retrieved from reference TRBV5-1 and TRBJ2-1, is KAGVTQTPRYLIKTRGQQVTLSCSPISGHRSVSWYQQTPGQGLQFLFEYFSETQRNKGNFPGRFSGRQFSNSRSEMNVSTLELGDSALYLCASSLALSGGAHEQFFGPGTRLTVL.

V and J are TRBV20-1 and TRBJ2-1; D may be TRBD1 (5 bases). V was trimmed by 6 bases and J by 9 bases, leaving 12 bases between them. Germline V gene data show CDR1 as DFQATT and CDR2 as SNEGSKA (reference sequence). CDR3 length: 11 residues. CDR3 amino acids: CSAVSQGEQFF. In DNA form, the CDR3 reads TGCAGTGCAGTTAGCCAGGGTGAGCAGTTCTTC.

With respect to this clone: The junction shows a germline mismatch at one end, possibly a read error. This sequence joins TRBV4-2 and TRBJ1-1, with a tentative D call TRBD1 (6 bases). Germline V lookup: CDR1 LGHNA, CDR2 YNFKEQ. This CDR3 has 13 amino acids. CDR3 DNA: TGTGCCAGCAGCCAAGATAGGGACACCGAAGCTTTCTTT. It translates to CASSQDRDTEAFF.

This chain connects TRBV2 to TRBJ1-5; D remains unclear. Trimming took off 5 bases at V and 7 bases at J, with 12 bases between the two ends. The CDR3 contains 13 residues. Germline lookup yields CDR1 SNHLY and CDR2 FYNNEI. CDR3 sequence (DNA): TGTGCCAGCAGTCGCGAGGGTAGGCAGCCCCAGCATTTT. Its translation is CASSREGRQPQHF. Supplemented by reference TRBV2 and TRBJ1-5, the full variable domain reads EPEVTQTPSHQVTQMGQEVILRCVPISNHLYFYWYRQILGQKVEFLVSFYNNEISEKSEIFDDQFSVERPDGSNFTLKIRSTKLEDSAMYFCASSREGRQPQHFGDGTRLSIL.

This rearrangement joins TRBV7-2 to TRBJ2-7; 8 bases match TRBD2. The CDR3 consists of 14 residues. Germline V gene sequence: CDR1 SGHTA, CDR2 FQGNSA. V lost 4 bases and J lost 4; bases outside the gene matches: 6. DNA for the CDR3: TGTGCCAGCAGCTCCCGCGTAGCGGGGTACGAGCAGTACTTC. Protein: CASSSRVAGYEQYF.

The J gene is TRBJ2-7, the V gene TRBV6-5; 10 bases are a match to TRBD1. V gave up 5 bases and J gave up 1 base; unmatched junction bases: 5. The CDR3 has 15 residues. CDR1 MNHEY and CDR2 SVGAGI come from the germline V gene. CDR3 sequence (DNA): TGTGCCAGCAGTCTCCGGGACAGGGGTTCCTACGAGCAGTACTTC. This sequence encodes CASSLRDRGSYEQYF.

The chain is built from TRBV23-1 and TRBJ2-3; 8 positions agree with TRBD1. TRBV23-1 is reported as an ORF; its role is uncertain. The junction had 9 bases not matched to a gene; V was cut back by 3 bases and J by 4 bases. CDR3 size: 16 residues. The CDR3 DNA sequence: TGCGCCAGCAGTCATTGGATCAGGGGGCGGTCAGATACGCAGTATTTT. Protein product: CASSHWIRGRSDTQYF.

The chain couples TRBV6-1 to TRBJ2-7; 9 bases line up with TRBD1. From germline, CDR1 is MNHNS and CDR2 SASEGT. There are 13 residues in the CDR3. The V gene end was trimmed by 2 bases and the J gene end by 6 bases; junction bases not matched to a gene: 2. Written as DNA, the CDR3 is TGTGCCAGCAGTGAAACAGGGGGCGCCGAGCAGTACTTC. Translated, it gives CASSETGGAEQYF.

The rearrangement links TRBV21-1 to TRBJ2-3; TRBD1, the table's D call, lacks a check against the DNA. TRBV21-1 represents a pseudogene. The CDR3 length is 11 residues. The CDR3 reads CASSGPYTQYF. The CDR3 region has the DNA TGTGCCAGCAGTGGGCCATATACGCAGTATTTT.

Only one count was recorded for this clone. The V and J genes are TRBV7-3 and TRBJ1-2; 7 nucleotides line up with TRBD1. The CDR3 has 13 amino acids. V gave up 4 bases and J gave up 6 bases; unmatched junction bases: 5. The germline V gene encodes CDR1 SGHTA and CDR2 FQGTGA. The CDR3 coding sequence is TGTGCCAGCAGCTATGGGCAGGGGGATGGCTACACCTTC. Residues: CASSYGQGDGYTF.

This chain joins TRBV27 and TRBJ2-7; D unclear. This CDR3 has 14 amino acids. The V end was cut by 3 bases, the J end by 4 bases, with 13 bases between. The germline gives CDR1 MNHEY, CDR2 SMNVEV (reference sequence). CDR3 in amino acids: CASSFSAGGYEQYF. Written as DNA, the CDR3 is TGTGCCAGCAGTTTCTCGGCAGGTGGGTACGAGCAGTACTTC.

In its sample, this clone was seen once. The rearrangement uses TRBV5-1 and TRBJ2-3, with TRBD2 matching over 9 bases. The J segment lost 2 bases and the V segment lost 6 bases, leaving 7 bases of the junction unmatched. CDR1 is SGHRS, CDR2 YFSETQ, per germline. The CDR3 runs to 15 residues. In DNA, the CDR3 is TGCGCCAGCACCAATATAGCGGGAGCCACAGATACGCAGTATTTT. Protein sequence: CASTNIAGATDTQYF.

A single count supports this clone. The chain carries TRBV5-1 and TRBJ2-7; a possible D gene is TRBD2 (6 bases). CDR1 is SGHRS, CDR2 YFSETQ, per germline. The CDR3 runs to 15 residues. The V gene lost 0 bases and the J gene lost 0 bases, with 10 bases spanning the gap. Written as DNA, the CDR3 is TGCGCCAGCAGCTTGGTTGCGGGGAGCTCCTACGAGCAGTACTTC. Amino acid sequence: CASSLVAGSSYEQYF. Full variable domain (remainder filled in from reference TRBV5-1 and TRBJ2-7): KAGVTQTPRYLIKTRGQQVTLSCSPISGHRSVSWYQQTPGQGLQFLFEYFSETQRNKGNFPGRFSGRQFSNSRSEMNVSTLELGDSALYLCASSLVAGSSYEQYFGPGTRLTVT.

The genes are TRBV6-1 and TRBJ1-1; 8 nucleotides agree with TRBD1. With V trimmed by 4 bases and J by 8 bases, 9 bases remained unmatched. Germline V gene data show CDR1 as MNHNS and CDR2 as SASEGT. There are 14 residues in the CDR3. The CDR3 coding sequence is TGTGCCAGCAGTGTAGGGGATTGGACAGGGGAAGCTTTCTTT. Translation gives CASSVGDWTGEAFF.

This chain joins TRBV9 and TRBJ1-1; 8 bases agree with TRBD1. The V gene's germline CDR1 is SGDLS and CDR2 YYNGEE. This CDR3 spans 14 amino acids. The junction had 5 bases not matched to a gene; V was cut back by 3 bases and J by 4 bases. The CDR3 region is CASSATGEATEAFF. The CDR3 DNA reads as TGTGCCAGCAGCGCGACAGGGGAGGCCACTGAAGCTTTCTTT.

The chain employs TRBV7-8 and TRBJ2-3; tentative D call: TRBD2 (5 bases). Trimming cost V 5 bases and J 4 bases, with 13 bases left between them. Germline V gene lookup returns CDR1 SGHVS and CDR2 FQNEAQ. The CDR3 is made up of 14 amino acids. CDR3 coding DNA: TGTGCCAGCAGCCCTATTGGCGGGCCAGATACGCAGTATTTT. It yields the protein CASSPIGGPDTQYF.

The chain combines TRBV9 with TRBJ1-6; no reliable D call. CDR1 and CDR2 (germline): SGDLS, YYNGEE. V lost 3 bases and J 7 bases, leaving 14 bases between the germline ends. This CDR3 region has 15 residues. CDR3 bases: TGTGCCAGCAGCGCCACGGCCCGGGTCAATTCACCCCTCCACTTT. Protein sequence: CASSATARVNSPLHF.

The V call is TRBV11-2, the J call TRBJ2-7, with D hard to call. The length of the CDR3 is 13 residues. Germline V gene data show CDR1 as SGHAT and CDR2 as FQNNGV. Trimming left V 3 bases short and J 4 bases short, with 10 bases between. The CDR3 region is CASSFPQFYEQYF. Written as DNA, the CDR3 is TGTGCCAGCAGCTTCCCCCAATTTTACGAGCAGTACTTC.